This note documents a single TCR beta chain sequence. Its antigen is undetermined. At one end the junction does not follow the germline gene, possibly because of a read error. Sequencing targeted expressed TCRB transcripts, as all isolated RNA had been reverse transcribed. Here immunoSEQ multiplex PCR was the method, and the copy in TCRdb shows in-frame clones only, minus some. The data contain some 190,000 clones, approximately 7.8% of them seen just once; the ten biggest clones take up around 0.94%. This sample was included in a study of beta chain features in type 1 diabetes. The study, taken as a whole, reports: PCR might favor shorter templates, equally in patients and controls. TCRB CDR3s were moderately but significantly shorter in Type 1 diabetes patients in all four CD4+ subsets. The naive, central memory and Treg TCRB repertoires of patients appeared to be more similar to one another than those of healthy donors.

Germline V gene lookup returns CDR1 SSHAT and CDR2 FNYEAQ (reference sequence). There are 15 residues in the CDR3. Via CD45RO/CCR7/CD25/CD127/CD95/CD27, cells of the CD4+ naive, central memory, regulatory and stem cell-like memory subsets were sorted. The V and J genes are TRBV7-7 and TRBJ2-5; 10 bases are shared with TRBD1. The sequence derives from a middle-aged woman with type 1 diabetes. What was sequenced was central memory CD4+ T cells from blood. CDR3 sequence reads: CASSLTDRGLETQYF. DNA for the CDR3: TGTGCTAGCAGCTTGACTGACAGGGGGCTGGAGACCCAGTACTTC.